This entry concerns a single T cell receptor beta chain. Individual cDNA molecules carried attached unique molecular identifiers. TCRdb re-called the 5' RACE reads through MiXCR, storing one row per CDR3 protein. The sample lists more than 50,000 distinct CDR3 sequences, 13% seen once, with 7.5% to 10% in the top ten. The data derive from a study of early T cells in non-severe SARS-CoV-2 infection. The wider study: RNA in bulk from unsorted whole blood was sequenced, and chains were unpaired.

V lost 0 bases and J lost 7, with 16 bases in between. The germline CDR1 and CDR2 sequences are SGHRS and YFSETQ. The CDR3 runs to 15 residues. The V gene is TRBV5-1, the J gene TRBJ1-2, with D perhaps TRBD1 (5 bases). The sample was whole blood, taken at baseline. This clonotype was sampled from an adult who was a healthcare worker with PCR-confirmed SARS-CoV-2 infection or an uninfected control (not recorded which). CDR3 region: CASSLERVRGVGYTF. CDR3 nucleotides: TGCGCCAGCAGCTTGGAGCGAGTGCGGGGCGTTGGCTACACCTTC.